What follows describes a single TCR beta chain. At one end, the junction sequence differs from germline, possibly due to a read error. The data were obtained in a study of CD8+CD57+ T cells in acquired aplastic anemia. The wider study: The DNA of sorted CD4+ and CD8+ cells averaged roughly 3.2 ug. Healthy donor sequencing depth: 10 million to 10.8 million CD4+, around 12 million CD8+ reads.

Using genomic DNA as the template, TCR beta VDJ and CDR3 profiling was carried out. A single record per CDR3 protein comes from TCRdb applying MiXCR to the reads. The profile shows over 150,000 distinct CDR3 sequences, 50% to 55% of them singletons. The sequence was collected from a human donor in good health, serving as a control. The material sequenced was sorted CD4+, CD8+, or CD8+CD57+ T cells (not recorded which) from PBMCs.

The CDR3 DNA reads as TGTGCCAGCAGTCCGAAGTTCGGGGTCCTTATTCGGCGGACTGAAGCTTTCTTT. Translating gives CASSPKFGVLIRRTEAFF. This chain links TRBV10-3 with TRBJ1-1; D is uncertain. The germline gives CDR1 ENHRY, CDR2 SYGVKD. The CDR3 length is 18 residues.